These 24 T cell receptor beta chains originate from one sample sequenced in a study of T cells in Graves' hyperthyroidism and ophthalmopathy. Researchers amplified the TCR beta CDR3 regions from RNA transcripts. The HTBI set primed first-round TCR CDR3 RT-PCR. TCRdb fed the multiplex PCR reads into MiXCR, producing one record per CDR3 protein. The profile shows 550,000 to 800,000 distinct CDR3 sequences, 17% of them singletons. Material for sequencing was blood. These receptors all come from a man aged 50 or older with Graves' hyperthyroidism.

This clonotype was found many times. V gene TRBV11-2 combines with J gene TRBJ1-1, with D tentatively TRBD1 (5 bases). This CDR3 has 19 residues. Germline CDR1 SGHAT, CDR2 FQNNGV. Trimming took 1 base from V and 0 from J, leaving 21 bases between them. In DNA, the CDR3 is TGTGCCAGCAGCTTAGGCTTTGGGTACCGGGGGACCATGAACACTGAAGCTTTCTTT. It is translated as CASSLGFGYRGTMNTEAFF.

This clonotype was counted at least ten times. In DNA, the CDR3 is TGTGCCAGCAGTGCGCCGTACCGGGAAGAGGTCCACAATGAGCAGTTCTTC. This sequence encodes CASSAPYREEVHNEQFF. The gene calls are TRBV6-2 or TRBV6-3 and TRBJ2-1; possible D gene TRBD2, 5 bases. Germline assignment: CDR1 MNHEY and CDR2 SVGEGT. V was pared by 5 bases and J by 5 bases, with 22 bases between. This CDR3 region has 17 residues.

In its sample, this clonotype was seen many times. The V and J genes are TRBV28 and TRBJ1-5; D is perhaps TRBD1 (5 bases). This CDR3 comprises 15 residues. Germline-derived CDR1 and CDR2 are MDHEN and SYDVKM. The germline V and J ends were trimmed by 6 bases and 2 bases, with 14 bases remaining between them. In nucleotides, the CDR3 is TGTGCCAGCAGCCAGAGGGGCGGAGGCAATCAGCCCCAGCATTTT. Its translation is CASSQRGGGNQPQHF.

This clonotype has ten or more counts. This rearrangement joins TRBV5-4 to TRBJ2-5; 8 bases fit TRBD1. The V and J ends lost 6 bases and 5 bases, in that order; junction bases with no gene match: 6. This CDR3 contains 13 residues. Per the germline V gene, CDR1 is SGHNT and CDR2 is YYREEE (reference sequence). DNA for the CDR3: TGTGCCAGCAACGCAGGGGGCTCCGAGACCCAGTACTTC. This encodes CASNAGGSETQYF.

To note about this clonotype: A junction boundary mismatches the germline segment, possibly from a read error. The chain is built from TRBV6-2 or TRBV6-3 and TRBJ2-7; D is unclear. This CDR3 contains 13 residues. The V gene's germline CDR1 is MNHEY and CDR2 SVGEGT. CDR3 in DNA: TGTGCCAGTTATAACCCTTCAACCTACGAGCAGCACTTC. Its translation: CASYNPSTYEQHF.

This sequence joins TRBV10-3 and TRBJ2-7, with 7 bases matching TRBD1. Germline CDR1 and CDR2: ENHRY and SYGVKD. CDR3 length: 14 amino acids. With 3 bases clipped from V and 5 bases from J, the junction kept 7 bases outside the gene matches. The CDR3 region has the DNA TGTGCCATCAGTGATTATAGGGGGCTAGACGAGCAGTACTTC. Translation gives CAISDYRGLDEQYF.

This clonotype came up many times. This rearrangement joins TRBV12-3 or TRBV12-4 to TRBJ1-1, with TRBD1 identical over 7 bases. The CDR3 sequence is 15 residues long. With 7 bases clipped from V and 2 bases from J, the junction kept 10 bases outside the gene matches. The CDR3 is CASKARDSLNTEAFF. CDR3 bases: TGTGCCAGCAAGGCCCGGGACAGCCTAAACACTGAAGCTTTCTTT.

Ten or more counts support this clonotype. The chain carries TRBV7-2 and TRBJ1-1; 7 bases match TRBD1. Germline CDR1 SGHTA, CDR2 FQGNSA. J lost 1 base, V lost 5 bases, and 4 bases had no gene match. CDR3 length: 14 amino acids. CDR3 in amino acids: CASSPGQSNTEAFF. The DNA of the CDR3 is TGTGCCAGCAGCCCGGGACAGTCGAACACTGAAGCTTTCTTT.

This clonotype was seen a few times. V and J are TRBV12-3 or TRBV12-4 and TRBJ1-5; 8 bases match TRBD1. Germline trimming cut 8 bases from V and 2 bases from J; bases unmatched to any gene: 8. CDR3 length equals 15 residues. The CDR3 DNA follows: TGTGCCAGCGGTTCAGGGGGCCTAGGCAATCAGCCCCAGCATTTT. Amino acids: CASGSGGLGNQPQHF.

Only a few counts were recorded for this clonotype. The V gene is TRBV11-2, the J gene TRBJ2-3; 8 bases map to TRBD2. Germline trimming cut 6 bases from V and 4 bases from J; bases unmatched to any gene: 6. This CDR3 has 14 residues. The germline gives CDR1 SGHAT, CDR2 FQNNGV. The chain's CDR3 is CASRDGTSSDTQYF. The CDR3 bases are TGTGCCAGCAGGGACGGGACTAGTTCAGATACGCAGTATTTT.

This clonotype has ten or more counts. This sequence joins TRBV24-1 and TRBJ1-2; 12 bases map to TRBD1. Germline CDR1 and CDR2: KGHDR and SFDVKD. The CDR3 has 15 amino acids. V lost 2 bases, J lost 8 bases, and 5 bases stayed unmatched. CDR3 nucleotides: TGTGCCACCAGTGATTCCTCCGGGACAGGGGGCGGCTACACCTTC. Its protein is CATSDSSGTGGGYTF.

J is TRBJ2-6 and V is TRBV7-9; TRBD1 matches at 10 bases. Trimming removed 1 base from V and 2 bases from J; junction bases left unmatched: 5. The CDR3 extends over 18 amino acids. In germline, CDR1 is SEHNR, CDR2 FQNEAQ (reference sequence). CDR3 in DNA: TGTGCCAGCAGCTTAGGTGGGACAGGGGCCCCTGGGGCCAACGTCCTGACTTTC. Translating gives CASSLGGTGAPGANVLTF. Based on the CDR3 plus reference TRBV7-9 and TRBJ2-6, the full variable domain is DTGVSQNPRHKITKRGQNVTFRCDPISEHNRLYWYRQTLGQGPEFLTYFQNEAQLEKSRLLSDRFSAERPKGSFSTLEIQRTEQGDSAMYLCASSLGGTGAPGANVLTFGAGSRLTVL.

The chain employs TRBV20-1 and TRBJ2-7; the D gene is possibly TRBD1 (6 bases). Germline V gives CDR1 DFQATT, CDR2 SNEGSKA (reference sequence). The V end was cut by 6 bases, the J end by 6 bases, with 21 bases between. The CDR3 runs 14 residues. Here the CDR3 reads CSANSGGTIFEQYF. CDR3 nucleotides: TGCAGTGCGAATAGTGGGGGCACTATTTTCGAGCAGTACTTC.

The chain combines TRBV28 with TRBJ2-4; 8 positions match TRBD2. Germline-derived CDR1 and CDR2 are MDHEN and SYDVKM. The CDR3 has 14 amino acids. V dropped 3 bases and J dropped 7; count of bases not matched to a gene: 5. CDR3 DNA: TGTGCCAGCAGTTTCGGGGGGGCTTCGAACATTCAGTACTTC. Its protein is CASSFGGASNIQYF. Together with reference TRBV28 and TRBJ2-4, the CDR3 gives the full variable domain: DVKVTQSSRYLVKRTGEKVFLECVQDMDHENMFWYRQDPGLGLRLIYFSYDVKMKEKGDIPEGYSVSREKKERFSLILESASTNQTSMYLCASSFGGASNIQYFGAGTRLSVL.

Comment on this clonotype: A clone one base away is much larger, so this may be a read error. The chain joins TRBV7-9 to TRBJ1-6; D gene uncertain. The germline gives CDR1 SEHNR, CDR2 FQNEAQ (reference sequence). The CDR3 runs to 14 residues. CDR3 coding DNA: TGTGCCAGCAGCCGGGATACCGTCAATTTACCCCTCCACTTT. This sequence encodes CASSRDTVNLPLHF.

This clonotype has ten or more counts. The V and J genes are TRBV19 and TRBJ1-2; D gene uncertain. V gave up 3 bases and J gave up 4 bases, with 12 bases separating them. Germline V gene sequence: CDR1 LNHDA, CDR2 SQIVND (reference sequence). The CDR3 has 14 residues. CDR3 coding DNA: TGTGCCAGTAGTATCCTGGGAGGGCGCTATGGCTACACCTTC. It is translated as CASSILGGRYGYTF.

This clonotype has more than one count but fewer than ten. This chain connects TRBV19 to TRBJ1-5; perhaps TRBD1 as D (5 bases). Germline V gene lookup returns CDR1 LNHDA and CDR2 SQIVND (reference sequence). The CDR3 consists of 16 residues. The V and J ends lost 1 base and 7 bases respectively, with 17 bases between them. Here the CDR3 DNA reads TGTGCCAGTAGTATAGGAGGTGAAGGGGCTTGGCAGCCCCAGCATTTT. Translated: CASSIGGEGAWQPQHF.

With regard to this clonotype: A read error may be the cause here, since a much bigger clone is one base away. The chain combines TRBV7-2 with TRBJ2-2, with D possibly TRBD1 on 6 matching bases. Looked up from germline, CDR1 is SGHTA and CDR2 is FQGNSA. The CDR3 contains 14 residues. This chain's CDR3 is CASRTGTNTRELFF. In DNA, the CDR3 is TGTGCCAGCAGAACCGGGACAAACACCAGGGAGCTGTTTTTT.

This clonotype was detected a few times. The genes are TRBV3-1 and TRBJ2-3; D remains unclear. Trimming cost V 4 bases and J 0 bases, with 14 bases left between them. The CDR3 totals 16 residues. The germline V gene has CDR1 LGHDT and CDR2 YNNKEL (reference sequence). The DNA for the CDR3 is TGTGCCAGCAGCCTCTTGTGGGCAGGCAGCACAGATACGCAGTATTTT. Its translation: CASSLLWAGSTDTQYF.

This clonotype was seen many times. This chain joins TRBV28 and TRBJ2-7; D is possibly TRBD1 (5 bases). The CDR3 loop spans 15 amino acids. The germline V gene encodes CDR1 MDHEN and CDR2 SYDVKM. The V gene lost 7 bases and the J gene lost 3 bases, with 19 bases spanning the gap. CDR3 in DNA: TGTGCCAGCACCCCCCCCAGTTATAGGGGCTACGAGCAGTACTTC. Translating it yields CASTPPSYRGYEQYF.

The CDR3 DNA follows: TGTGCCAGCAGTTTGGGACAGGGTAGTCGAGAGACCCAGTACTTC. This gives the protein CASSLGQGSRETQYF. The chain couples TRBV12-3 or TRBV12-4 to TRBJ2-5, with 9 bases lining up with TRBD1. V gave up 3 bases and J gave up 4 bases; unmatched junction bases: 6. There are 15 residues in the CDR3.

This clonotype was detected a few times. The chain is built from TRBV5-6 and TRBJ1-3, with D maybe TRBD1 (5 bases). Trimming removed 3 bases at V and 0 bases at J, with 10 bases between. This CDR3 contains 15 residues. Germline V gene sequence: CDR1 SGHDT, CDR2 YYEEEE. CDR3: CASSSDRNSGNTIYF. The CDR3, as DNA: TGTGCCAGCAGCTCAGACAGAAACTCTGGAAACACCATATATTTT. The whole variable domain, remainder taken from reference TRBV5-6 and TRBJ1-3, is DAGVTQSPTHLIKTRGQQVTLRCSPKSGHDTVSWYQQALGQGPQFIFQYYEEEERQRGNFPDRFSGHQFPNYSSELNVNALLLGDSALYLCASSSDRNSGNTIYFGEGSWLTVV.

Note on this clonotype: As the CDR3 is not closed by the conserved phenylalanine or tryptophan, this likely results from a read error. This sequence joins TRBV11-2 and TRBJ1-1; D uncertain. CDR3 size: 17 residues. Germline V gene sequence: CDR1 SGHAT, CDR2 FQNNGV. Trimming stripped 2 bases from V and 2 bases from J, with 18 bases between. The CDR3 is CASSLTRAATFNTEAFS. The CDR3 nucleotides are TGTGCCAGCAGCTTAACCCGGGCTGCTACTTTTAACACTGAAGCTTTCTCT.

In its sample, this clonotype was seen many times. This sequence joins TRBV2 and TRBJ2-2; D is unclear. The CDR3 totals 14 residues. CDR1 and CDR2 (germline): SNHLY, FYNNEI. V gave up 5 bases and J gave up 6 bases, with 13 bases separating them. The CDR3 bases are TGTGCCAGCAGTAGGCTCAAAAGCGCCGGGGAGCTGTTTTTT. Translating gives CASSRLKSAGELFF.